The entry below gives a single T cell receptor beta chain sequence along with its context. What it recognizes is unknown. The data were obtained in a study of identical twins. Whole-study results and caveats: Interpretation of the results relied on cross-sectional statistical analysis and not on following the same donors. Zero-insertion results could be subject to partial confounding by invariant MAIT and iNKT cells. Twin pairs' shared out-of-frame alpha sequences were enriched in low generation probability.

The J segment lost 7 bases and the V segment lost 4 bases, leaving 6 bases of the junction unmatched. CDR3 size: 15 residues. Germline V CDR1 and CDR2: SNHLY, FYNNEI. TCRdb reprocessed the 5' RACE reads with MiXCR, giving one entry per CDR3 protein. The sample contains hundreds of thousands of distinct CDR3 sequences, over 8% of which appear only once. Sequenced input: memory (CD45RO+) T cells sorted from blood. The chain employs TRBV2 and TRBJ1-5, with 11 bases fitting TRBD1. This TCR was sampled from a woman between 18 and 29 years old in good health. In nucleotides, the CDR3 is TGTGCCAGCAGTGGGACAGGGGGCGTCGGGCAGCCCCAGCATTTT. Translated: CASSGTGGVGQPQHF. The variable domain in full, with the rest retrieved from reference TRBV2 and TRBJ1-5, is EPEVTQTPSHQVTQMGQEVILRCVPISNHLYFYWYRQILGQKVEFLVSFYNNEISEKSEIFDDQFSVERPDGSNFTLKIRSTKLEDSAMYFCASSGTGGVGQPQHFGDGTRLSIL.